The 6 T cell receptor beta chains given below trace back to one sample, sequenced in a study of blood T cell repertoires in COVID-19. Some clones are missing from TCRdb's copy, which holds only in-frame ones; the method was immunoSEQ multiplex PCR. The sample shows about 220,000 clones, approximately 82% of them seen only once. The sequenced sample consisted of peripheral blood. These receptors were taken from a man between 40 and 49 years old who had recovered from COVID-19.

The rearrangement joins TRBV2 to TRBJ1-5, with 7 bases identical to TRBD1. From germline, CDR1 is SNHLY and CDR2 FYNNEI. V shed 6 bases, J shed 4 bases, and the junction held 3 bases outside the gene matches. The CDR3 consists of 13 residues. CDR3 residues: CASSQQGNQPQHF. In nucleotides, the CDR3 is TGTGCCAGCAGCCAACAGGGGAATCAGCCCCAGCATTTT.

J is TRBJ2-1 and V is TRBV10-1; D not resolved. The length of the CDR3 is 13 residues. From germline, CDR1 is WNHNN and CDR2 SYGVQD (reference sequence). The ends were cut back, 3 bases at V and 3 bases at J, with 6 bases in the middle. The CDR3 loop reads CASSESFYNEQFF. DNA of the CDR3: TGCGCCAGCAGTGAATCCTTCTACAATGAGCAGTTCTTC.

The chain employs TRBV3-1 (or the pseudogene TRBV3-2) and TRBJ1-2, with 9 bases matching TRBD1. The CDR3 has 13 amino acids. J was trimmed by 6 bases and V by 5 bases; bases with no gene match: 4. The germline CDR1 and CDR2 sequences are LGHDT and YNNKEL (reference sequence). This chain's CDR3 is CASSRTGGDGYTF. Here the CDR3 DNA reads TGTGCCAGCAGCAGAACAGGGGGCGATGGCTACACCTTC.

The rearrangement uses TRBV11-3 and TRBJ1-1; D not certain. Looked up from germline, CDR1 is SGHNT and CDR2 is YENEEA. V was clipped by 1 base and J by 0 bases, with 9 bases between them. The CDR3 is 15 amino acids. The CDR3 DNA reads TGTGCCAGCAGCTTAGTGTCGGGGTTGAACACTGAAGCTTTCTTT. Encoded protein: CASSLVSGLNTEAFF.

The chain employs TRBV7-8 and TRBJ2-1; D possibly corresponds to TRBD2 (5 bases). V lost 0 bases and J 9 bases, leaving 12 bases between the germline ends. Germline CDR1 and CDR2: SGHVS and FQNEAQ. This CDR3 has 14 residues. CDR3: CASSLAGVAFEQFF. In DNA, the CDR3 is TGTGCCAGCAGCTTAGCGGGAGTGGCATTTGAGCAGTTCTTC.

The chain uses TRBV6-5 and TRBJ1-1; 10 bases map to TRBD1. This CDR3 is 13 amino acids long. Trimming at V came to 6 bases and at J to 4 bases, leaving 2 bases not matched to a gene. Germline V gene lookup returns CDR1 MNHEY and CDR2 SVGAGI. The CDR3 here is CASRWTGGTEAFF. The CDR3 DNA sequence: TGTGCCAGCAGATGGACAGGGGGCACTGAAGCTTTCTTT.